The entry below describes one T cell receptor beta chain. Its antigen is still unknown. The data belong to a study of vaccination and CD4 T cells after COVID-19. With the Oncomine TCR Beta short-read assay, DNA from cultured CD4+ T cells was sequenced. TCRdb fed the PCR reads into MiXCR, producing one record per CDR3 protein. The sample includes under 15,000 distinct CDR3 sequences, roughly 74% of them seen just once. The treatment: approximately 10-day PBMC culture with coronavirus spike peptide pools or control peptides (ViraFEST assay). V was shortened by 5 bases and J by 3 bases, with 13 bases between the two germline ends. The CDR3 contains 14 residues. Germline V gene sequence: CDR1 SGHAT, CDR2 FQNNGV.

The chain recombines TRBV11-2 with TRBJ1-1; tentative D call: TRBD1 (5 bases). The specimen sequenced was CD4+ T cells from blood, cultured in vitro. The receptor was derived from a human donor who had recovered from COVID-19. Here the CDR3 reads CASSPAGWDTEAFF. CDR3 DNA: TGTGCCAGCAGCCCCGCAGGGTGGGACACTGAAGCTTTCTTT.